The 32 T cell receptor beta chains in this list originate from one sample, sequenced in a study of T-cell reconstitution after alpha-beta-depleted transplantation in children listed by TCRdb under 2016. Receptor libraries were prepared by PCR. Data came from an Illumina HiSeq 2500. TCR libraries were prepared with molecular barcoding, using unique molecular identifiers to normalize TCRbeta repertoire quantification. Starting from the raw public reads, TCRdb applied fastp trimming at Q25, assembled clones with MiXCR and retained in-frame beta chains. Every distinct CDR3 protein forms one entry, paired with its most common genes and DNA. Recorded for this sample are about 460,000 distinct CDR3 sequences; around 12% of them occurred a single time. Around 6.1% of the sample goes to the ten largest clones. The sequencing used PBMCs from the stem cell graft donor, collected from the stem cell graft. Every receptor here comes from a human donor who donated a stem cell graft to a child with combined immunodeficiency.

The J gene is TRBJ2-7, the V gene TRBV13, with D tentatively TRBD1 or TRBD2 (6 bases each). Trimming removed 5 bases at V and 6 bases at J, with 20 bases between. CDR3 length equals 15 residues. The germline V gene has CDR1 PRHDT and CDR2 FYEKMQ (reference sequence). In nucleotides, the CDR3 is TGTGCCAGCAGCCCCAGGTACGGGGGCTCCCCCGAGCAGTACTTC. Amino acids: CASSPRYGGSPEQYF.

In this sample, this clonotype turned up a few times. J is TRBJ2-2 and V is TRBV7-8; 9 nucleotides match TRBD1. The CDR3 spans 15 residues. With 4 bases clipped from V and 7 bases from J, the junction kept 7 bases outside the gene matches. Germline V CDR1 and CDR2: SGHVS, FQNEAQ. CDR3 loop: CASSSGTGWNGELFF. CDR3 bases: TGTGCCAGCAGCTCGGGGACAGGGTGGAACGGGGAGCTGTTTTTT.

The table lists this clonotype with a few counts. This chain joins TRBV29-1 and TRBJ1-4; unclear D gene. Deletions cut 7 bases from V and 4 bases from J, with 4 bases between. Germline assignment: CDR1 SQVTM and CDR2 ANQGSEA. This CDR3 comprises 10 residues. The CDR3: CSALNEKLFF. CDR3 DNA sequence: TGCAGCGCCCTTAATGAAAAACTGTTTTTT.

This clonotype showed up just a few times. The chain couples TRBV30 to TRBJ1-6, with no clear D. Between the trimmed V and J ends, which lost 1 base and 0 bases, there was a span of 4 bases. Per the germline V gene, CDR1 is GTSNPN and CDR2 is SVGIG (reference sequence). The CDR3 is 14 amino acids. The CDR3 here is CAWSGFSYNSPLHF. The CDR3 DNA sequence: TGTGCCTGGAGTGGGTTCTCCTATAATTCACCCCTCCACTTT.

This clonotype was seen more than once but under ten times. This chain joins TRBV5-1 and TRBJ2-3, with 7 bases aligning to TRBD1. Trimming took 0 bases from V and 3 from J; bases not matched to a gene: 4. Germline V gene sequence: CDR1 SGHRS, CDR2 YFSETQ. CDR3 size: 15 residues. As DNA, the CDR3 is TGCGCCAGCAGCTTGGAAGGGGGCCCAACAGATACGCAGTATTTT. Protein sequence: CASSLEGGPTDTQYF.

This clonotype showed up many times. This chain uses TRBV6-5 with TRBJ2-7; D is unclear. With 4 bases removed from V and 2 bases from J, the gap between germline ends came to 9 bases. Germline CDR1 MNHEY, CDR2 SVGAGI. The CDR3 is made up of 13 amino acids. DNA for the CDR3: TGTGCCAGCAGTTCCCGGGCCACCTACGAGCAGTACTTC. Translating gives CASSSRATYEQYF.

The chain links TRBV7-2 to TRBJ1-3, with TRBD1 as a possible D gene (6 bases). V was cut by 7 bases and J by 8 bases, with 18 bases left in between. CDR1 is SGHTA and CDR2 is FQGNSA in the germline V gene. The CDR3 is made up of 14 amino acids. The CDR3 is CASTPRPRGDTIYF. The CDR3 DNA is TGTGCCAGCACCCCAAGGCCGAGGGGGGACACCATATATTTT.

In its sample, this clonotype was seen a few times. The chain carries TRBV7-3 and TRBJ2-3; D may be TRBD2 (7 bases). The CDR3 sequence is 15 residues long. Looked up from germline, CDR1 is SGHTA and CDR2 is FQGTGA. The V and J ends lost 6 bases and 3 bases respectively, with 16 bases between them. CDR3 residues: CASSWGGPGTDTQYF. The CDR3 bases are TGTGCCAGCAGTTGGGGGGGGCCGGGAACAGATACGCAGTATTTT.

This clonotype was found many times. In nucleotides, the CDR3 is TGTGCCATCAGAAACCCCCAGGAGTCCTACGAGCAGTACTTC. This sequence encodes CAIRNPQESYEQYF. The gene calls are TRBV10-3 and TRBJ2-7; no clear D. Trimming pared 6 bases from V and 1 base from J, leaving 13 bases between. This CDR3 spans 14 amino acids. Per germline, CDR1 ENHRY and CDR2 SYGVKD.

The CDR3 loop is CASSPIEGSEQYF. In DNA, the CDR3 is TGTGCCAGCAGCCCGATCGAGGGCTCCGAGCAGTACTTC. The chain employs TRBV7-2 and TRBJ2-7; D possibly corresponds to TRBD2 (5 bases). The CDR3 consists of 13 residues. Germline assignment: CDR1 SGHTA and CDR2 FQGNSA. Trimming took off 5 bases at V and 6 bases at J, with 14 bases between the two ends.

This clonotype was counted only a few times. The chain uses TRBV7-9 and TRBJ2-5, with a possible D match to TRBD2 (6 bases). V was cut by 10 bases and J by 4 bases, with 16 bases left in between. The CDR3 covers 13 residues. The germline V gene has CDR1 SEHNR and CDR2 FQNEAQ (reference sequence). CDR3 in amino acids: CATTAGRVETQYF. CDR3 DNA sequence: TGTGCCACCACCGCGGGAAGGGTAGAGACCCAGTACTTC.

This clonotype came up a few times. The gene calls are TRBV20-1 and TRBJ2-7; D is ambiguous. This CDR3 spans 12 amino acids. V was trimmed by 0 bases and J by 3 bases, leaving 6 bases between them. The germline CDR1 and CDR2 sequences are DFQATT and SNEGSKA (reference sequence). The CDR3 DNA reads TGCAGTGCTAGAGATCTCAGCTACGAGCAGTACTTC. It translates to CSARDLSYEQYF.

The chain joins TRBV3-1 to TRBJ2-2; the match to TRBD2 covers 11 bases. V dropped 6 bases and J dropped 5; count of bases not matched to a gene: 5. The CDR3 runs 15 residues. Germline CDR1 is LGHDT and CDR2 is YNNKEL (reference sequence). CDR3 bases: TGTGCCAGCAGTACTAGCGGGAGTCGGACCGGGGAGCTGTTTTTT. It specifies CASSTSGSRTGELFF.

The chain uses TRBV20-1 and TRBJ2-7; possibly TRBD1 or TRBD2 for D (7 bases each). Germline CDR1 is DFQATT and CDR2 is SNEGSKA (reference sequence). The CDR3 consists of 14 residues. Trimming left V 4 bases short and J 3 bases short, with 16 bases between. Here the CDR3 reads CSAKAGQIFYEQYF. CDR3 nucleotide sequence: TGCAGTGCTAAAGCGGGACAGATTTTCTACGAGCAGTACTTC.

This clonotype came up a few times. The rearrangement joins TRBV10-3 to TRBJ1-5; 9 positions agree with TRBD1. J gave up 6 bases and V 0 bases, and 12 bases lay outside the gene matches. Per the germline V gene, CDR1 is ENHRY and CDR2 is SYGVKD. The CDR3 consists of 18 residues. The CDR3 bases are TGTGCCATCAGTGAGTCCCCCATGCCGGGACAGGGATTTCAGCCCCAGCATTTT. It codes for CAISESPMPGQGFQPQHF.

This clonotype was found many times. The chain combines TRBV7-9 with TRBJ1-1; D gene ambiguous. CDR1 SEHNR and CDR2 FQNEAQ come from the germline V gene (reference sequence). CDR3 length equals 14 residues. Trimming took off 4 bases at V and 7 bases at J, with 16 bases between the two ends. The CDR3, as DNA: TGTGCCAGCAGCTGGGGTTTCGAGACCGATGAAGCTTTCTTT. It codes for CASSWGFETDEAFF.

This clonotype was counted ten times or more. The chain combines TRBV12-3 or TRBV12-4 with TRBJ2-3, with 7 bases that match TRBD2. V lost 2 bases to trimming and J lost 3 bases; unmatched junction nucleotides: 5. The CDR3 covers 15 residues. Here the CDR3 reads CASSLSGGSTDTQYF. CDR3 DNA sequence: TGTGCCAGCAGTTTATCCGGCGGGAGTACAGATACGCAGTATTTT.

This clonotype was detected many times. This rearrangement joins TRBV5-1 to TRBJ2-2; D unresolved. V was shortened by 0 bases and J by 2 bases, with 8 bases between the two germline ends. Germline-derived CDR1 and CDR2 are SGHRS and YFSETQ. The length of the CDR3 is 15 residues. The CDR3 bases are TGCGCCAGCAGCTTGGGGCTAGACAACACCGGGGAGCTGTTTTTT. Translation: CASSLGLDNTGELFF.

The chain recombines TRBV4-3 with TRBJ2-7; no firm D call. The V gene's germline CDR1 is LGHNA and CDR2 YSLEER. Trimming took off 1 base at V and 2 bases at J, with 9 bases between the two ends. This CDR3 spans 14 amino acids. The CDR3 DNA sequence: TGCGCCAGCAGCCAAGGTTACTCAGCCTACGAGCAGTACTTC. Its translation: CASSQGYSAYEQYF.

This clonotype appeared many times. As DNA, the CDR3 is TGTGCCAGCAGCCGGAGGGACAGAGGAGAGACCCAGTACTTC. As protein: CASSRRDRGETQYF. The V gene is TRBV12-3 or TRBV12-4, the J gene TRBJ2-5; possibly TRBD1 for D (7 bases). This CDR3 is 14 amino acids long. The V gene lost 6 bases and the J gene lost 4 bases, with 15 bases spanning the gap.

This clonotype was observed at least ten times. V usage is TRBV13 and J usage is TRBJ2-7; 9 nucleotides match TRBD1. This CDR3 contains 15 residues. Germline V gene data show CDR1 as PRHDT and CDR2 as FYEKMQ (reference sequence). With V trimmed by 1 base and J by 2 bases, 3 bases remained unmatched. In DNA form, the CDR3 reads TGTGCCAGCAGCTTAGCGGGGACAGGGACCTACGAGCAGTACTTC. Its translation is CASSLAGTGTYEQYF.

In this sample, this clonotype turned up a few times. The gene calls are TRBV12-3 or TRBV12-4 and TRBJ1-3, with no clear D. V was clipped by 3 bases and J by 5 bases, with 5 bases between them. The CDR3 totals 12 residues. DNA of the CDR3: TGTGCCAGCAGTTTGAGCCGAAACACCATATATTTT. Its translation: CASSLSRNTIYF.

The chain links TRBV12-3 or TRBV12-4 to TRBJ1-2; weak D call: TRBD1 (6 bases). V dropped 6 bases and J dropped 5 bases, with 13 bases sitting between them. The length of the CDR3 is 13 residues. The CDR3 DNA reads TGTGCCAGCAGCCCCGGGACAAAGTATGGCTACACCTTC. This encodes CASSPGTKYGYTF.

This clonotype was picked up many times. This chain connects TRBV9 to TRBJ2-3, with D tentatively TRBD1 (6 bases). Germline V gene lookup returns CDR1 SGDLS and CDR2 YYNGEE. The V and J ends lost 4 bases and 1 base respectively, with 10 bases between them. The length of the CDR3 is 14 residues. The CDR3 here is CASSPRTGTDTQYF. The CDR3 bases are TGTGCCAGCAGCCCGCGGACAGGCACAGATACGCAGTATTTT. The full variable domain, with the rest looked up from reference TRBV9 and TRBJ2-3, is DSGVTQTPKHLITATGQRVTLRCSPRSGDLSVYWYQQSLDQGLQFLIQYYNGEERAKGNILERFSAQQFPDLHSELNLSSLELGDSALYFCASSPRTGTDTQYFGPGTRLTVL.

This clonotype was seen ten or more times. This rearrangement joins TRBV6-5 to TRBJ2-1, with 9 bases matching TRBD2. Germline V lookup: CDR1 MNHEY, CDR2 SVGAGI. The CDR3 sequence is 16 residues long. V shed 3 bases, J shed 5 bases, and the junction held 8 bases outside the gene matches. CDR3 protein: CASSYWPSGNNNEQFF. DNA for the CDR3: TGTGCCAGCAGTTATTGGCCTAGCGGGAACAACAATGAGCAGTTCTTC.

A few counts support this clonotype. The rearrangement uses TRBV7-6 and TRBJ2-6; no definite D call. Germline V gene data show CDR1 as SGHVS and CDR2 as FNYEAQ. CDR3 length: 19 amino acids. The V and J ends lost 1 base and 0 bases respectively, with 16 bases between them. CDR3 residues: CASSLGPAVSPSGANVLTF. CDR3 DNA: TGTGCCAGCAGCTTAGGCCCGGCAGTTTCCCCCTCTGGGGCCAACGTCCTGACTTTC.

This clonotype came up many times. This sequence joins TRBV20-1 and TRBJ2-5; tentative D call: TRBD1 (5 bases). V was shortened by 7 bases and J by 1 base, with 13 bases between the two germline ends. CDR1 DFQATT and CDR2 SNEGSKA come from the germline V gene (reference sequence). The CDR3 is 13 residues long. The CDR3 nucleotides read TGCAGTGGGGTCCGGACAATCCAAGAGACCCAGTACTTC. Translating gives CSGVRTIQETQYF.

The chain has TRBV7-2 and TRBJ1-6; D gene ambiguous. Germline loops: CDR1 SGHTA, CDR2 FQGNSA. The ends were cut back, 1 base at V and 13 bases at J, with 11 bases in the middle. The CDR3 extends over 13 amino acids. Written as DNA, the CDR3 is TGTGCCAGCAGCTTAGGGAGCCCAATGCCCCTCCACTTT. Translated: CASSLGSPMPLHF.

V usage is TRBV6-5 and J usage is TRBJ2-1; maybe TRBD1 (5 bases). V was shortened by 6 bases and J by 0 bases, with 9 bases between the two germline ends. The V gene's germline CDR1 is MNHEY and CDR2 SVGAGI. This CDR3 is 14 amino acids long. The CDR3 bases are TGTGCCAGCAGCAGGGCCAGCTCCTACAATGAGCAGTTCTTC. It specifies CASSRASSYNEQFF.

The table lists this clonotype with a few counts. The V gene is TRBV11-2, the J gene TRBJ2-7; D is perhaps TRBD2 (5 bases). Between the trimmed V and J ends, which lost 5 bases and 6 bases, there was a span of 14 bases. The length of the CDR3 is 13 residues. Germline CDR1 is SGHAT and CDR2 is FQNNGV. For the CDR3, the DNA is TGTGCCAGCAGCCTTAATGTGAGGGCCGAGCAGTACTTC. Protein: CASSLNVRAEQYF.

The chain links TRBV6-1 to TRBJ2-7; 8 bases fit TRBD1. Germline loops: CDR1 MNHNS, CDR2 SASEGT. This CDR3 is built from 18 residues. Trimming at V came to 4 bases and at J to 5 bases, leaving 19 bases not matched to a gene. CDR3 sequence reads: CASSVPSSAGTGRDEQYF. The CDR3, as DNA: TGTGCCAGCAGTGTTCCCAGTTCTGCCGGGACAGGACGGGACGAGCAGTACTTC.

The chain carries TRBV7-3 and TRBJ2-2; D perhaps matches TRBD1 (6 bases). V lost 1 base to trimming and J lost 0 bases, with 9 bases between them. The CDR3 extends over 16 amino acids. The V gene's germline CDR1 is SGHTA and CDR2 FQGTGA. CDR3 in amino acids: CASSLSQGSNTGELFF. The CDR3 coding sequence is TGTGCCAGCAGCTTAAGTCAGGGGTCGAACACCGGGGAGCTGTTTTTT.